This T cell receptor (beta chain) was retrieved from a study of blood T cell repertoires in COVID-19. Unmatched junction bases numbered 2, after V lost 6 bases and J lost 3 bases. The CDR3 has 14 amino acids. Germline values: CDR1 MGHDK, CDR2 SYGVNS. In the original analysis: By means of reference gene primer amplification, nucleated cell counts were estimated. Clones were read by immunoSEQ multiplex PCR, and TCRdb kept only the in-frame ones, dropping some. The D gene and trimming were derived from the DNA, and the V and J assignments and clone size from that table. The sample lists approximately 100,000 clones; roughly two thirds were seen once.

This clonotype was obtained from a human donor with acute or convalescent COVID-19. The donor label of this sample is uncertain. The sequencing input was peripheral blood. The J gene is TRBJ1-6, the V gene TRBV25-1; 7 bases line up with TRBD1. This CDR3 is CASRDRIYNSPLHF. As DNA, the CDR3 is TGTGCCAGCAGGGACAGGATCTATAATTCACCCCTCCACTTT.